The present T cell receptor beta chain was sequenced within a study of OX40 agonist ivuxolimab in advanced cancers. The study's findings and limits: Some of the nonresponding patients also showed low levels of normalized T-cell clonal expansion.

The sample holds one count of this clone. Its antigen is still unknown. Generated by immunoSEQ multiplex PCR, the TCRdb table keeps only in-frame clones and is missing some. The table includes 37,000 or so clones, more than 85% detected once. V was pared by 7 bases and J by 7 bases, with 19 bases between. The CDR3 covers 14 residues. The germline gives CDR1 MGHDK, CDR2 SYGVNS. Drawing of blood for sampling happened at baseline, at cycle 4 day 1, and at cycle 7 day 1. The material was CD4+ or CD8+ T cells sorted from blood, obtained in a trial of the OX40 agonist ivuxolimab. The clonotype comes from an adult with an advanced solid tumor such as melanoma, head and neck, liver or kidney cancer. The chain uses TRBV25-1 and TRBJ1-2; the D gene is possibly TRBD1 (5 bases). CDR3 coding DNA: TGTGCCAGCACAACAGGAGGATCTTTCTCTGGCTACACCTTC. Its protein product is CASTTGGSFSGYTF.